The TCR beta chain described here comes from a study of blood T cell repertoires in COVID-19. All recovered Cohort 3 donors got two negative PCRs, got clearance, or saw symptom resolution. Original methodology: Cell counts per sample came from amplifying reference gene primers. Measured with immunoSEQ multiplex PCR; TCRdb has only the in-frame clones, and not every one. The DNA was the basis for D and trimming; V, J and clone size are from that table. This table holds roughly 150,000 clones, about 84% found once. Material for sequencing was PBMCs or T cells enriched from blood (not recorded which). The receptor was derived from a man aged 40-50 years who had recovered from COVID-19.

In DNA form, the CDR3 reads TGTGCCAGCAGCCCTCTCGAGACCCAGTACTTC. It encodes CASSPLETQYF. The gene calls are TRBV7-8 and TRBJ2-5, with D hard to call. Between the trimmed V and J ends, which lost 5 bases and 5 bases, there was a span of 6 bases. From germline, CDR1 is SGHVS and CDR2 FQNEAQ. This CDR3 is built from 11 residues.